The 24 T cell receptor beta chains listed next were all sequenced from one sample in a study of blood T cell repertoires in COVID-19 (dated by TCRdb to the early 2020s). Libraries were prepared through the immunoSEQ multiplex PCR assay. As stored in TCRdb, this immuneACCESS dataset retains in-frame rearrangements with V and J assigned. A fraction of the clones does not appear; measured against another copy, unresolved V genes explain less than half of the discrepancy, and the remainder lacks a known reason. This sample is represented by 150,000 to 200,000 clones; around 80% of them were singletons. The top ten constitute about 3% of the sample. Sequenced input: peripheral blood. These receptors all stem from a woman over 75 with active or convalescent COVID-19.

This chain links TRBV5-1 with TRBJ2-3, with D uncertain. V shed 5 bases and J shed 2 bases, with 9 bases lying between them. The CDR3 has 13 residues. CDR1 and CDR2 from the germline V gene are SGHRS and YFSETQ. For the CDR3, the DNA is TGCGCCAGCAGGAGGCTCCTCACAGATACGCAGTATTTT. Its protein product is CASRRLLTDTQYF.

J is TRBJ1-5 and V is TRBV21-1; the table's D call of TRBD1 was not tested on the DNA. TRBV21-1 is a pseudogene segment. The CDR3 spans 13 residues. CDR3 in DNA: TGTGCCACCAAGGGGGCAGGGAATTGGCCCCAGCATTTT. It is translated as CATKGAGNWPQHF.

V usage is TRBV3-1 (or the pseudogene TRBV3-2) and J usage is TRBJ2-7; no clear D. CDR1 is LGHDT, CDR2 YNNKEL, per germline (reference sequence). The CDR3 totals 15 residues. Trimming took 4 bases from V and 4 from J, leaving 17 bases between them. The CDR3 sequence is CASSLLDYDRYEQYF. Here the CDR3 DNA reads TGTGCCAGCAGCCTTTTAGATTATGATCGGTACGAGCAGTACTTC.

The CDR3 protein is CASSGQDHYGYTF. In nucleotides, the CDR3 is TGTGCCAGCAGCGGACAGGACCATTATGGCTACACCTTC. The chain has TRBV12-3 or TRBV12-4 and TRBJ1-2, with 7 bases that match TRBD1. CDR3 length equals 13 residues. Trimming at V came to 6 bases and at J to 5 bases, leaving 6 bases not matched to a gene.

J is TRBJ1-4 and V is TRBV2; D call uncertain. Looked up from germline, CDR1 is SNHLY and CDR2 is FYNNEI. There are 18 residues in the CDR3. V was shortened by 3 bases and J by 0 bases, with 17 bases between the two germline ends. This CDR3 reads CASSDFGPSSTTNEKLFF. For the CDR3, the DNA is TGTGCCAGCAGTGATTTTGGCCCTTCCTCGACAACTAATGAAAAACTGTTTTTT.

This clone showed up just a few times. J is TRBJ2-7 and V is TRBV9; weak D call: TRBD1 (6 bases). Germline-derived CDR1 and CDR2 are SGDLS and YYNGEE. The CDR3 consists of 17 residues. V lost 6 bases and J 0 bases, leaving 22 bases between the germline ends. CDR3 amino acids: CASTAPMTGYPSYEQYF. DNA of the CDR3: TGTGCCAGCACCGCCCCGATGACAGGCTACCCCTCCTACGAGCAGTACTTC.

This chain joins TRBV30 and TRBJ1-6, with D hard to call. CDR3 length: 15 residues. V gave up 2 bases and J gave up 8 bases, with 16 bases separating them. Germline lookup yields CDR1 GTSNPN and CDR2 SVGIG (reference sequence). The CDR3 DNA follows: TGTGCCTGGAGTTTATCCGGGAGAAACGATTCACCCCTCCACTTT. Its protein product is CAWSLSGRNDSPLHF.

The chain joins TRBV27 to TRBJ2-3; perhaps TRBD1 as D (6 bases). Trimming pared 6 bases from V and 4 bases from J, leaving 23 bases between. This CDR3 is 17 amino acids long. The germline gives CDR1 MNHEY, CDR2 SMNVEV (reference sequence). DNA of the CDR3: TGTGCCAGCAGACAGAACACAGGGATATTTGGTTCAGATACGCAGTATTTT. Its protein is CASRQNTGIFGSDTQYF.

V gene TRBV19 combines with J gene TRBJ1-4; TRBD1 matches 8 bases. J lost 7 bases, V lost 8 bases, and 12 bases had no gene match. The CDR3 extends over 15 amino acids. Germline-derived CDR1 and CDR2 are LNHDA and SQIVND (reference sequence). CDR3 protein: CASSTYTGGSEKLFF. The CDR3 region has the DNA TGTGCCAGTTCGACATATACAGGGGGAAGTGAAAAACTGTTTTTT.

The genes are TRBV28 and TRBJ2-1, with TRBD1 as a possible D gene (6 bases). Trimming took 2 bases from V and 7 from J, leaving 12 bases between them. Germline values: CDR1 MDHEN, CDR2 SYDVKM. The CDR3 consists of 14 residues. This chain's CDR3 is CASSLTLQGNEQFF. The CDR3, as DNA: TGTGCCAGCAGTTTAACACTACAGGGTAATGAGCAGTTCTTC.

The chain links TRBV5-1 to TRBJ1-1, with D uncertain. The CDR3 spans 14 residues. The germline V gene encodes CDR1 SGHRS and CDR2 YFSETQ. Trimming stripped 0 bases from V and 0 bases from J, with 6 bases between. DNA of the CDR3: TGCGCCAGCAGCTTGGACGGGGTGAACACTGAAGCTTTCTTT. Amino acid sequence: CASSLDGVNTEAFF.

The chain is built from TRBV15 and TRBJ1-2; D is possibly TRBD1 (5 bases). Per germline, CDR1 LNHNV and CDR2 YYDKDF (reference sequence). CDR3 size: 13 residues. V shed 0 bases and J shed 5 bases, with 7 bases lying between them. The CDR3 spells CATSRDGTYGYTF. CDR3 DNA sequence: TGTGCCACCAGCAGAGATGGGACTTATGGCTACACCTTC.

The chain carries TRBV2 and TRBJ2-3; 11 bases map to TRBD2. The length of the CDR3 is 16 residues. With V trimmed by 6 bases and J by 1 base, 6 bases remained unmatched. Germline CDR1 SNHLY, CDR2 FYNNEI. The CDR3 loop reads CASRISGLAGTDTQYF. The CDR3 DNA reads TGTGCCAGCAGGATTTCGGGACTAGCGGGCACAGATACGCAGTATTTT. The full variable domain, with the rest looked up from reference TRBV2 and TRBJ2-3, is EPEVTQTPSHQVTQMGQEVILRCVPISNHLYFYWYRQILGQKVEFLVSFYNNEISEKSEIFDDQFSVERPDGSNFTLKIRSTKLEDSAMYFCASRISGLAGTDTQYFGPGTRLTVL.

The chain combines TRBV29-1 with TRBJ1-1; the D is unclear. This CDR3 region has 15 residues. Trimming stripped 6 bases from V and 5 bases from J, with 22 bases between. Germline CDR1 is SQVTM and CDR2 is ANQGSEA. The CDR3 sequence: CSVENPGDGWTEAFF. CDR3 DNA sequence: TGCAGCGTAGAAAATCCGGGAGACGGGTGGACTGAAGCTTTCTTT.

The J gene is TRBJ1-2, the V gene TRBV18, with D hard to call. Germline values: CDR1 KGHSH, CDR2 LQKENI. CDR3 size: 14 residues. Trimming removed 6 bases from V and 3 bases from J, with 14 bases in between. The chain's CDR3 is CASSPLEGDYGYTF. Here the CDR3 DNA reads TGTGCCAGCTCCCCCCTTGAGGGAGACTATGGCTACACCTTC.

In DNA, the CDR3 is TGTGCCATCAGTGCTACCCTTCAACTAGCGGGGGGGGAATCCTACAATGAGCAGTTCTTC. Translation: CAISATLQLAGGESYNEQFF. The chain employs TRBV10-3 and TRBJ2-1, with 13 nucleotides matching TRBD2. CDR1 is ENHRY and CDR2 is SYGVKD in the germline V gene. The ends lost 4 bases at V and 1 base at J; junction bases unmatched: 13. The CDR3 sequence is 20 residues long.

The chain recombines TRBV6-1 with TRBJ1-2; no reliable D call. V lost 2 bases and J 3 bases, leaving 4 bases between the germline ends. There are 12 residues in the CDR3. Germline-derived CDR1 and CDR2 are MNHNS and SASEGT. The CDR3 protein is CASSEQDYGYTF. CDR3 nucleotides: TGTGCCAGCAGTGAACAGGACTATGGCTACACCTTC.

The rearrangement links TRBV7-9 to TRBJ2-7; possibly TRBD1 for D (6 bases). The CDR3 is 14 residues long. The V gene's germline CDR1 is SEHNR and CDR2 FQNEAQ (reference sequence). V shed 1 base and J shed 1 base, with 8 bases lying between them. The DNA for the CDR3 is TGTGCCAGCAGCTTAGAGGGGGTGTCCTACGAGCAGTACTTC. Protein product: CASSLEGVSYEQYF.

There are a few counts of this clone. The CDR3 bases are TGCGCCAGCAGCCAAGGGGGCTCCGTACGCAATCAGCCCCAGCATTTT. It encodes CASSQGGSVRNQPQHF. The V gene is TRBV4-1, the J gene TRBJ1-5, with TRBD1 as a possible D gene (5 bases). Trimming cost V 1 base and J 2 bases, with 12 bases left between them. Germline V gene sequence: CDR1 MGHRA, CDR2 YSYEKL. This CDR3 region has 16 residues.

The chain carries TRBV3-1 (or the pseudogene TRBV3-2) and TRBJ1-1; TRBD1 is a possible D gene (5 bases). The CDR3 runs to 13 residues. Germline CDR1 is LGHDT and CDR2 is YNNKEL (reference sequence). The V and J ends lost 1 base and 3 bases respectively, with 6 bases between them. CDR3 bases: TGTGCCAGCAGCCAAGGACAGCACACTGAAGCTTTCTTT. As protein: CASSQGQHTEAFF.

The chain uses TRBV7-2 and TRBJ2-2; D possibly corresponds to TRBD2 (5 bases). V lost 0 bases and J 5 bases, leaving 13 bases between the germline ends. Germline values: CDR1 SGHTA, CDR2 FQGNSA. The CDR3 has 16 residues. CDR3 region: CASSLALDSGTGELFF. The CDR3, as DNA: TGTGCCAGCAGCTTAGCCCTCGATTCGGGAACCGGGGAGCTGTTTTTT.

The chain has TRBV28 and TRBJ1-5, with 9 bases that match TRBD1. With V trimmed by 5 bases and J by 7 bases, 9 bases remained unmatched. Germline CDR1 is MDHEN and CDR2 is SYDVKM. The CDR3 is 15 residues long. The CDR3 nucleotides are TGTGCCAGCAGTCGGACACAGGGGGCGTGGCAGCCCCAGCATTTT. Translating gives CASSRTQGAWQPQHF.

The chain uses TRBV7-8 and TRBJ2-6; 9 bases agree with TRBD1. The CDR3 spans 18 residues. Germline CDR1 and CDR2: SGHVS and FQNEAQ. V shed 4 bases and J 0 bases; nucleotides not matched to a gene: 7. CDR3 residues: CASSSPGQGSSGANVLTF. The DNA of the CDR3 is TGTGCCAGCAGCTCGCCGGGACAGGGCTCCTCTGGGGCCAACGTCCTGACTTTC.

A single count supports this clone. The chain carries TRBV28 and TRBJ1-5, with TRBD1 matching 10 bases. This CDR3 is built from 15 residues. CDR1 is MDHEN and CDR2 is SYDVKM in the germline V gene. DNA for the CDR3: TGTGCAATCGGCGACAGGGGGCGGGTTGCGAAGCCCCAGCATTTT. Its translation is CAIGDRGRVAKPQHF. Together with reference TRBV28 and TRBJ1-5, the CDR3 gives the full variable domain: DVKVTQSSRYLVKRTGEKVFLECVQDMDHENMFWYRQDPGLGLRLIYFSYDVKMKEKGDIPEGYSVSREKKERFSLILESASTNQTSMYLCAIGDRGRVAKPQHFGDGTRLSIL.